Below are 4 T cell receptor beta chains sequenced from a single sample in a study of CD8 T cells in ankylosing spondylitis. Study-wide results and caveats: What seemed typical of ankylosing spondylitis blood was a TCR beta motif built from roughly eight highly homologous variants.

TCRdb reprocessed the 5' RACE reads via MiXCR and lists one record per CDR3 protein. The data contain about 800,000 distinct CDR3 sequences, approximately 10% of them singletons. Antigens of these TCRs are unknown. The sequenced material came from blood, either unsorted or a sorted T cell fraction (not recorded which). Every receptor here comes from a male donor with ankylosing spondylitis.

The rearrangement uses TRBV11-2 and TRBJ2-5; D is uncertain. Per germline, CDR1 SGHAT and CDR2 FQNNGV. The CDR3 is made up of 14 amino acids. Deletions cut 1 base from V and 7 bases from J, with 13 bases between. CDR3 in amino acids: CASSLAPGLGTQYF. The CDR3, as DNA: TGTGCCAGCAGCTTAGCGCCCGGCCTCGGGACCCAGTACTTC.

On this clonotype: Mismatch with germline at one junction end may stem from a read error. This chain joins TRBV20-1 and TRBJ2-1; 10 bases align to TRBD2. CDR1 is DFQATT, CDR2 SNEGSKA, per germline (reference sequence). The CDR3 consists of 17 residues. DNA of the CDR3: TGCAGTGTTAGAGATCCCCGGACTAGCGGAATATACAATGAGCAGTTCTTC. This translates into CSVRDPRTSGIYNEQFF.

This clonotype was seen only a few times. CDR3 amino acids: CAISEYTSEQFF. As DNA, the CDR3 is TGTGCCATCAGTGAGTACACCAGTGAGCAGTTCTTC. The rearrangement links TRBV10-3 to TRBJ2-1; the D is unclear. V was shortened by 1 base and J by 9 bases, with 7 bases between the two germline ends. Per germline, CDR1 ENHRY and CDR2 SYGVKD. There are 12 residues in the CDR3.

This clonotype was counted between two and nine times. This sequence joins TRBV5-1 and TRBJ1-6; 9 bases are shared with TRBD1. The CDR3 is 20 residues long. V shed 0 bases, J shed 0 bases, and the junction held 10 bases outside the gene matches. CDR1 and CDR2 from the germline V gene are SGHRS and YFSETQ. CDR3 DNA sequence: TGCGCCAGCAGCTTGGACTTGGGGACAGGGAGGTCCTCCTATAATTCACCCCTCCACTTT. Residues: CASSLDLGTGRSSYNSPLHF. The whole variable domain, filled in from reference TRBV5-1 and TRBJ1-6, reads KAGVTQTPRYLIKTRGQQVTLSCSPISGHRSVSWYQQTPGQGLQFLFEYFSETQRNKGNFPGRFSGRQFSNSRSEMNVSTLELGDSALYLCASSLDLGTGRSSYNSPLHFGNGTRLTVT.